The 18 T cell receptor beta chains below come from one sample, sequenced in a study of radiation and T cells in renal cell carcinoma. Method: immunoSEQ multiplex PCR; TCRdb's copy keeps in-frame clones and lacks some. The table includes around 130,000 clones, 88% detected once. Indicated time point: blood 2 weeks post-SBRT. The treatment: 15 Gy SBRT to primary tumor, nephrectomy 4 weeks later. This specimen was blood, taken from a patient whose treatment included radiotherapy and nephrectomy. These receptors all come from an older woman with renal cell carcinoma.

This CDR3 reads CSAMLDSVNSPLHF. The CDR3 coding sequence is TGCAGCGCTATGTTGGACAGCGTCAATTCACCCCTCCACTTT. The chain is built from TRBV29-1 and TRBJ1-6; a weak D match, TRBD1 (6 bases). The CDR3 spans 14 residues. CDR1 SQVTM and CDR2 ANQGSEA come from the germline V gene. Trimming removed 7 bases from V and 7 bases from J, with 17 bases in between.

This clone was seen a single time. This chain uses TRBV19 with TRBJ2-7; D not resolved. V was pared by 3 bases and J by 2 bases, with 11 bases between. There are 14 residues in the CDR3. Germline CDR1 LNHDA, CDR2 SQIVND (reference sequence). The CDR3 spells CASSIGDGPYEQYF. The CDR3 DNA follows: TGTGCCAGTAGTATTGGAGACGGACCCTACGAGCAGTACTTC.

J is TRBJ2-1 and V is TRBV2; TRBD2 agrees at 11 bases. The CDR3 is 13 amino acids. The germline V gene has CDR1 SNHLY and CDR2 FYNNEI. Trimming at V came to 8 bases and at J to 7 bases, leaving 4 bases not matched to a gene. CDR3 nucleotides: TGTGCCAGCCGGCTAGCGGGGGGTAATGAGCAGTTCTTC. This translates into CASRLAGGNEQFF.

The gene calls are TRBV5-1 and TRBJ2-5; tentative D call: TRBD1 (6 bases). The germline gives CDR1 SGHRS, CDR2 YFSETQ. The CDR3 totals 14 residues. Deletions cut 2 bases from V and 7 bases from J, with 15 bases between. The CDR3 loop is CASSFSQGPGTQYF. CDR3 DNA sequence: TGCGCCAGCAGCTTCTCACAGGGTCCAGGGACCCAGTACTTC.

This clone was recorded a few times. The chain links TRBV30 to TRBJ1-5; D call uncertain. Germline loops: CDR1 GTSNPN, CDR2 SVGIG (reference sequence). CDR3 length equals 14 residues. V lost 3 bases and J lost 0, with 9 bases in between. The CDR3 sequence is CAWSPTRSNQPQHF. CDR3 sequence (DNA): TGTGCCTGGAGCCCGACACGTAGCAATCAGCCCCAGCATTTT.

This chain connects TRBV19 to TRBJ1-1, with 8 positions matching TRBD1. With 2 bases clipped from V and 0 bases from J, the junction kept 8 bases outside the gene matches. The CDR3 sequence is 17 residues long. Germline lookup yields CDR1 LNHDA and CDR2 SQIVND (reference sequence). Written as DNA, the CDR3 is TGTGCCAGTAGTATAACCCTCCAGGGGGCTGTGAACACTGAAGCTTTCTTT. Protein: CASSITLQGAVNTEAFF.

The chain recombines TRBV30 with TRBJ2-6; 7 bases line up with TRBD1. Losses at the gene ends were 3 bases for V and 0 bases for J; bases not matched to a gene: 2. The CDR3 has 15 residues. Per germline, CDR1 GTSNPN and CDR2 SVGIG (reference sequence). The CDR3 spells CAWSRQGSGANVLTF. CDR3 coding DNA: TGTGCCTGGAGCCGACAGGGCTCTGGGGCCAACGTCCTGACTTTC.

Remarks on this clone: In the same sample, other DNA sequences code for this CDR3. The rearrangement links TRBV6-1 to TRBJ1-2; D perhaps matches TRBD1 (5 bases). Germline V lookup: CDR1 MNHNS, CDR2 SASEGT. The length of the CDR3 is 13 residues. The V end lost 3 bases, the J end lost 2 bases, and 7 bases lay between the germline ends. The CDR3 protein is CASSEGGNYGYTF. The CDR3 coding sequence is TGTGCCAGCAGTGAGGGGGGAAACTATGGCTACACCTTC.

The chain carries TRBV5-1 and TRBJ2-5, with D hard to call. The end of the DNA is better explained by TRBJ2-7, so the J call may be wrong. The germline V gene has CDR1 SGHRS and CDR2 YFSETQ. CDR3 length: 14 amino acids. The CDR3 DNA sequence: TGCGCCAGCAGCTTGGACACAGCCACCTACGAGCAGTACTTC. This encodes CASSLDTATYEQYF.

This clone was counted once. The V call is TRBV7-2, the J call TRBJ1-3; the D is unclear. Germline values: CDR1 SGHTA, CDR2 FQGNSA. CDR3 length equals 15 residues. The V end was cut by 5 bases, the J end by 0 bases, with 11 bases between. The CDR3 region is CASSPGRNSGNTIYF. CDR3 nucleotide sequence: TGTGCCAGCAGCCCAGGACGGAACTCTGGAAACACCATATATTTT.

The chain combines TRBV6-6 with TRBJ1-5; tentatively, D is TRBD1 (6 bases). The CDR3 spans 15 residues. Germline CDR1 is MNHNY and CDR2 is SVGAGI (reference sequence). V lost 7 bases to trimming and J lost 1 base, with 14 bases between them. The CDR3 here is CASNVEGGSNQPQHF. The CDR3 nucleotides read TGTGCCAGCAACGTTGAGGGGGGGAGCAATCAGCCCCAGCATTTT.

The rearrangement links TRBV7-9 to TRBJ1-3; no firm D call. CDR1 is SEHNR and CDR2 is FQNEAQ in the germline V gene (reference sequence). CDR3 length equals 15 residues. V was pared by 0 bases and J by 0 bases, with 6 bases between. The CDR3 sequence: CASSLAWGSGNTIYF. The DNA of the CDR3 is TGTGCCAGCAGCTTAGCTTGGGGCTCTGGAAACACCATATATTTT. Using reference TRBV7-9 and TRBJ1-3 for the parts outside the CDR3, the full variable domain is DTGVSQNPRHKITKRGQNVTFRCDPISEHNRLYWYRQTLGQGPEFLTYFQNEAQLEKSRLLSDRFSAERPKGSFSTLEIQRTEQGDSAMYLCASSLAWGSGNTIYFGEGSWLTVV.

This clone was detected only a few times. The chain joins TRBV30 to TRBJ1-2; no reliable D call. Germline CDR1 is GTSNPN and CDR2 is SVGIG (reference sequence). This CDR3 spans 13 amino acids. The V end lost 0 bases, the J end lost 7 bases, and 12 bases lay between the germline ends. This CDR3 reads CAWSVQSEAGYTF. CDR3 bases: TGTGCCTGGAGTGTACAATCAGAGGCTGGCTACACCTTC.

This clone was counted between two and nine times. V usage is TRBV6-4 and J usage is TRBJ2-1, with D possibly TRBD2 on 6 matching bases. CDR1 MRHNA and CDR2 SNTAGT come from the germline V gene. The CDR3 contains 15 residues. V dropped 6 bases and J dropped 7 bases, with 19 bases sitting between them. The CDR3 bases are TGTGCCAGCAGCCCGCTTGGGGGGAATTCGAATGAGCAGTTCTTC. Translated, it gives CASSPLGGNSNEQFF.

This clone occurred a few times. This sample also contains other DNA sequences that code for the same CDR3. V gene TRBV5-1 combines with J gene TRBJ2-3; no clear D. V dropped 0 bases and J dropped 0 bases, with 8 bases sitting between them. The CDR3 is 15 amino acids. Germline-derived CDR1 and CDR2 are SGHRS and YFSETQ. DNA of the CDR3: TGCGCCAGCAGCTTGGCTGTGGGGAGCACAGATACGCAGTATTTT. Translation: CASSLAVGSTDTQYF.

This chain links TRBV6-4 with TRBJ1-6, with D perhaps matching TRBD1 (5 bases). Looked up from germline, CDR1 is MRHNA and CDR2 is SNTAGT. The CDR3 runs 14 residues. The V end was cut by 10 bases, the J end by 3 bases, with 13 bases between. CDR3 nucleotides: TGTGCCACCTCGGTGGGGCGCTATAATTCACCCCTCCACTTT. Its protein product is CATSVGRYNSPLHF.

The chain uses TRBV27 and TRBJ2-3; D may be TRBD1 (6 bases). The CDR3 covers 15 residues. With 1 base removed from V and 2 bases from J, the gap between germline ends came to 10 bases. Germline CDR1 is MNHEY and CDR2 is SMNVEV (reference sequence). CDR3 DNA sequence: TGTGCCAGCAGTTTATTAGACAGGTACACAGATACGCAGTATTTT. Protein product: CASSLLDRYTDTQYF.

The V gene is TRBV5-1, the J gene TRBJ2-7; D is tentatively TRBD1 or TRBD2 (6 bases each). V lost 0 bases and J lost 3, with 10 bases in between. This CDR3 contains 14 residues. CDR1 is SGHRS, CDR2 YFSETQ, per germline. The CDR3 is CASSLVGGIYEQYF. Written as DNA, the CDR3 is TGCGCCAGCAGCTTGGTAGGGGGGATCTACGAGCAGTACTTC. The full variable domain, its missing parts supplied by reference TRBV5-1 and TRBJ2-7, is KAGVTQTPRYLIKTRGQQVTLSCSPISGHRSVSWYQQTPGQGLQFLFEYFSETQRNKGNFPGRFSGRQFSNSRSEMNVSTLELGDSALYLCASSLVGGIYEQYFGPGTRLTVT.